These 17 T cell receptor beta chains share one sample of origin, sequenced in a study of T cell repertoires in cytomegalovirus infection. No antigen has been assigned to these receptors. One entry per CDR3 protein results from TCRdb running MiXCR on the reads. Counted here are 750,000 to 950,000 distinct CDR3 sequences, roughly 29% occurring once; the ten biggest clones make up less than 15%. Sequencing was performed on cultured CD8+ T cells from PBMCs, taken from culture after CMV antigen stimulation. The receptor source for this set is a human donor in good health (CMV status not recorded). Some clones in this sample may be carry-over from other donors' samples.

DNA for the CDR3: TGTGCCAGCAGTTTAAGCGGGGGTGTTTTACGAGATACGCAGTATTTT. Translated, it gives CASSLSGGVLRDTQYF. V is TRBV28 and J is TRBJ2-3; 8 bases agree with TRBD2. CDR3 length: 16 residues. Looked up from germline, CDR1 is MDHEN and CDR2 is SYDVKM. The trim removed 2 bases at V and 5 bases at J, leaving 9 bases unmatched.

Ten or more counts support this clonotype. Here the CDR3 reads CASSQGTGVNSGNTIYF. CDR3 nucleotide sequence: TGTGCCAGCAGCCAGGGGACAGGGGTGAACTCTGGAAACACCATATATTTT. The chain combines TRBV3-1 with TRBJ1-3, with TRBD1 matching over 10 bases. Germline trimming cut 3 bases from V and 0 bases from J; bases unmatched to any gene: 5. The germline CDR1 and CDR2 sequences are LGHDT and YNNKEL (reference sequence). CDR3 length: 17 amino acids.

CDR3 DNA: TGTGCCAGCGCTTGGACGGTGAACACTGAAGCTTTCTTT. This encodes CASAWTVNTEAFF. This chain joins TRBV19 and TRBJ1-1; D unresolved. Germline V gives CDR1 LNHDA, CDR2 SQIVND (reference sequence). V was shortened by 9 bases and J by 0 bases, with 11 bases between the two germline ends. This CDR3 has 13 amino acids.

V gene TRBV7-6 combines with J gene TRBJ1-3; no clear D. CDR3 size: 14 residues. Germline assignment: CDR1 SGHVS and CDR2 FNYEAQ. Trimming left V 6 bases short and J 0 bases short, with 9 bases between. The CDR3 sequence is CASSPFFSGNTIYF. The CDR3 bases are TGTGCCAGCAGTCCATTCTTCTCTGGAAACACCATATATTTT.

This chain uses TRBV7-9 with TRBJ2-6, with 7 bases aligning to TRBD1. Per germline, CDR1 SEHNR and CDR2 FQNEAQ (reference sequence). The V segment lost 3 bases and the J segment 0 bases; nucleotides outside the gene matches: 14. The CDR3 covers 20 residues. CDR3 sequence (DNA): TGTGCCAGCAGCTTCCCCCAACCATCGGACAGGTTCTCTGGGGCCAACGTCCTGACTTTC. Translated, it gives CASSFPQPSDRFSGANVLTF.

This clonotype is a singleton in its sample. V and J are TRBV9 and TRBJ2-1; 8 bases map to TRBD2. CDR1 is SGDLS, CDR2 YYNGEE, per germline. The CDR3 length is 17 residues. V lost 3 bases and J lost 9; bases outside the gene matches: 17. The CDR3: CASSAGGGKPPQFEQFF. The CDR3 DNA reads TGTGCCAGCAGCGCGGGGGGGGGAAAACCCCCACAATTTGAGCAGTTCTTC.

J is TRBJ2-7 and V is TRBV6-2 or TRBV6-3; no clear D. With 2 bases removed from V and 7 bases from J, the gap between germline ends came to 6 bases. CDR1 is MNHEY, CDR2 SVGEGT, per germline. CDR3 length: 11 residues. CDR3 protein: CASSYGIEQYV. The CDR3 DNA is TGTGCCAGCAGTTACGGGATTGAGCAGTACGTC.

The chain is built from TRBV20-1 and TRBJ2-7; TRBD1 might be the D (5 bases). This CDR3 is 15 amino acids long. Deletions cut 0 bases from V and 0 bases from J, with 12 bases between. Germline lookup yields CDR1 DFQATT and CDR2 SNEGSKA (reference sequence). CDR3 residues: CSARDPARASYEQYV. CDR3 nucleotides: TGCAGTGCTAGAGATCCCGCCAGGGCCTCCTACGAGCAGTACGTC.

Written as DNA, the CDR3 is TGTGCCAGCAGTTTAACAGCGGGGGGCTACGAGCAGTACTTC. Amino acid sequence: CASSLTAGGYEQYF. The rearrangement joins TRBV28 to TRBJ2-7, with TRBD2 matching over 9 bases. The CDR3 loop spans 14 amino acids. From germline, CDR1 is MDHEN and CDR2 SYDVKM. The trim removed 2 bases at V and 3 bases at J, leaving 2 bases unmatched. The variable domain in full, with the rest retrieved from reference TRBV28 and TRBJ2-7, is DVKVTQSSRYLVKRTGEKVFLECVQDMDHENMFWYRQDPGLGLRLIYFSYDVKMKEKGDIPEGYSVSREKKERFSLILESASTNQTSMYLCASSLTAGGYEQYFGPGTRLTVT.

The sample holds many counts of this clonotype. The chain carries TRBV28 and TRBJ2-3; no reliable D call. The CDR3 is 14 amino acids. The V end was cut by 4 bases, the J end by 3 bases, with 11 bases between. The germline V gene has CDR1 MDHEN and CDR2 SYDVKM. CDR3 amino acids: CASSYPRRTDTQYF. The CDR3 region has the DNA TGTGCCAGCAGTTACCCGAGACGGACAGATACGCAGTATTTT.

The gene calls are TRBV6-2 or TRBV6-3 and TRBJ2-2; D gene uncertain. V was clipped by 0 bases and J by 4 bases, with 9 bases between them. CDR3 length: 15 amino acids. Germline CDR1 reads MNHEY; CDR2 reads SVGEGT. CDR3 residues: CASSYSTQLTGELFF. CDR3 in DNA: TGTGCCAGCAGTTACTCGACCCAGCTCACCGGGGAGCTGTTTTTT.

At least ten counts were recorded for this clonotype. V is TRBV7-8 and J is TRBJ2-3; 10 bases line up with TRBD2. The CDR3 extends over 16 amino acids. Trimming removed 5 bases from V and 4 bases from J; junction bases left unmatched: 9. Germline V gene data show CDR1 as SGHVS and CDR2 as FQNEAQ. The CDR3 sequence is CASSQPQRGGADTQYF. CDR3 nucleotides: TGTGCCAGCAGCCAGCCCCAGCGGGGGGGTGCAGATACGCAGTATTTT.

This clonotype was counted a few times. The chain has TRBV20-1 and TRBJ1-6; tentative D call: TRBD1 (5 bases). The CDR3 runs 16 residues. Looked up from germline, CDR1 is DFQATT and CDR2 is SNEGSKA (reference sequence). V was trimmed by 4 bases and J by 4 bases, leaving 17 bases between them. Written as DNA, the CDR3 is TGCAGTGCTATTACCCGGGACGCCAAATATAATTCACCCCTCCACTTT. Residues: CSAITRDAKYNSPLHF.

This clonotype was recorded at least ten times. The rearrangement links TRBV12-3 or TRBV12-4 to TRBJ2-1; no definite D call. CDR3 size: 12 residues. V was shortened by 5 bases and J by 8 bases, with 10 bases between the two germline ends. CDR3 DNA sequence: TGTGCCAGCAGTCCCGACTTCGATGAGCAGTTCTTC. Its translation is CASSPDFDEQFF.

This rearrangement joins TRBV24-1 to TRBJ2-1, with TRBD1 matching 9 bases. This CDR3 has 15 amino acids. V trimming: 3 bases; J trimming: 6 bases; junction bases outside the gene matches: 5. Germline values: CDR1 KGHDR, CDR2 SFDVKD. CDR3 coding DNA: TGTGCCACCAGTGATGGGGACAGGGTGTTCAATGAGCAGTTCTTC. Amino acid sequence: CATSDGDRVFNEQFF.

This clonotype has at least ten counts. V is TRBV7-8 and J is TRBJ2-1, with 7 nucleotides matching TRBD1. Germline-derived CDR1 and CDR2 are SGHVS and FQNEAQ. The V and J ends lost 5 bases and 8 bases, in that order; junction bases with no gene match: 6. The CDR3 sequence is 13 residues long. The CDR3 reads CASSAGTVYEQFF. The CDR3 DNA reads as TGTGCCAGCAGCGCCGGGACAGTCTATGAGCAGTTCTTC. Combining the CDR3 with reference TRBV7-8 and TRBJ2-1 gives the whole variable domain GAGVSQSPRYKVAKRGQDVALRCDPISGHVSLFWYQQALGQGPEFLTYFQNEAQLDKSGLPSDRFFAERPEGSVSTLKIQRTQQEDSAVYLCASSAGTVYEQFFGPGTRLTVL.

This clonotype was picked up a small number of times. This chain connects TRBV7-2 to TRBJ2-3, with TRBD2 matching over 10 bases. The CDR3 sequence is 18 residues long. Germline V gene lookup returns CDR1 SGHTA and CDR2 FQGNSA. Trimming removed 2 bases from V and 5 bases from J; junction bases left unmatched: 13. The CDR3 spells CASSLSPSSGGYGDTQYF. As DNA, the CDR3 is TGTGCCAGCAGCTTATCCCCCTCTAGCGGGGGTTATGGAGATACGCAGTATTTT.